This TCR beta chain is from a study of graft-versus-host responses after intestinal transplantation. Study results and caveats: Peak circulating GvH clone levels were associated with early post-transplant HvG declines.

Processing released intraepithelial and lamina propria lymphocytes from the graft tissue. TCRdb's table, derived via immunoSEQ multiplex PCR, lists solely in-frame clones and lacks some. The repertoire holds thousands of clones, with roughly 72% as singletons. This CDR3 has 14 residues. The germline gives CDR1 SQVTM, CDR2 ANQGSEA. Trimming shortened V by 4 bases and J by 0 bases, and 12 bases separated the two germline ends. Within the sample, this clone is medium-sized (0.01 to 0.1%). Its antigen is not known. Sequenced material: ileum tissue, taken around 37 weeks after intestinal transplant. The chain has TRBV29-1 and TRBJ1-1; no clear D. The source of this sequence is a human patient who received an intestinal transplant, so some T cells may come from the graft donor. The CDR3 region is CSVGGRNMNTEAFF. Here the CDR3 DNA reads TGCAGCGTTGGTGGCAGGAACATGAACACTGAAGCTTTCTTT.